This T cell receptor beta chain emerged from a study of cytomegalovirus exposure and HLA in healthy donors (dated by TCRdb to 2016 to 2017). Notes on the research overall: According to an earlier analysis of a few hundred of the donors, some 170 million T cells yielded 117 million unique TCR beta sequences and around 300 Gb of sequence data. About 310 gigabases of sequencing data and tens of millions of unique TCR sequences were included in an early release covering over 600 HLA-typed donors. Of the 300 to 500 genotyped donors, roughly 76% were placed in the genetic ancestry cluster associated with self-reported Caucasian donors. The study aimed to test whether cataloging public T cell receptors could reveal signatures of past pathogen exposure. The T cell repertoires of 666 subjects were profiled by immunosequencing and related to cytomegalovirus serostatus. A separate validation cohort of 100 to 150 different subjects was used in addition to the approximately 670-subject first cohort. To predict cytomegalovirus infection status, the study brought together high-throughput TCR immunosequencing, statistical association of individual TCRs with disease status, and machine learning. To study patterns of TCR occurrence, a later analysis re-analyzed previously published TCR beta repertoires from under 750 donors and added high-resolution HLA genotyping. In the later analysis, no new phenotypic data were used to find candidate immune exposures; instead, reliance was placed on TCR beta sequences and their occurrence across donors. An earlier analysis of approximately 500 of the donors applied high-throughput TCR beta sequencing to assess whether each TCR beta V gene segment acted as functional or pseudogenic. Donor age, sex, ethnicity and CMV serostatus were compiled together with the repertoire data. A later genetic analysis used genome-wide SNP genotypes for about 65% of the 666 donors, treating that subset as a discovery cohort. Every discovery cohort repertoire had been produced on one sequencing platform. HLA typing covered class I and class II loci at four-digit resolution. Typing coverage differed by locus: A, B, C, DRB1 and DQB1 were typed in roughly 620-630 donors, DQA1 in about 510, DPA1 in over 600, and DPB1 in 400 to 480. Four to six DR-DQ haplotypes were handled as single units for association and clustering, since linkage in the cohort was strong. Among roughly 400 genotyped donors of the cohort, an average of approximately 240,000 unique TCR beta nucleotide sequences was sequenced per donor, of which about 20% were non-productive.

As concerns this clone: The specificity of this receptor is unknown. Base-call qualities are not available, and no considerably larger clone is one nucleotide away.

The receptor library was made with the immunoSEQ multiplex PCR assay. For the multiplex PCR, a mixture combining 60 forward primers for TCR Vbeta segments and 13 reverse primers for TCR Jbeta segments was used. Amplification of the CDR3 region of rearranged TCR beta genes was performed with a multiplex PCR assay on genomic DNA. The Illumina HiSeq System was used to sequence the amplified TCR beta libraries as 87-base-pair reads. The original methods were these. A later analysis counted 75 million to 100 million unique TCR beta chains across the 600 to 850 repertoires, and 9 million to 14 million of these chains were shared by at least two donors. To remove PCR and sequencing errors, raw reads were error-corrected and collapsed into unique sequences using a nearest-neighbor algorithm that merged closely related sequences. Alignment of CDR3 sequences to IMGT reference sequences was used to assign V, D and J gene segments. For a sequence to be retained, a match of at least six nucleotides to both a V gene segment and a J gene segment was required. Rearrangements were classified as productive when the CDR3 lacked stop codons and remained in frame with V and J, and all other rearrangements were classified as non-productive. Following IMGT convention, CDR3 was defined as the stretch from the second conserved V-encoded cysteine up to the conserved J-encoded phenylalanine. The earlier analysis of approximately 500 of the donors excluded sequences that lacked an unambiguous match to a single V gene segment. In an earlier analysis of 587 of the donors, V segments were called functional above 56.7% productive rearrangements and were called segregating when the between-donor standard deviation exceeded 5%. To diagnose cytomegalovirus status from the catalog of TCR beta chain sequences, a statistical classification framework was built. In a later analysis, V and J genes were assigned by comparing TCR nucleotide sequences against IMGT/GENE-DB human TR gene sequences. The TCRdist pipeline was used in a later analysis to assign CDR3 sequences and most-parsimonious VDJ recombination scenarios. In a later analysis, each TCR beta chain was defined by its CDR3 amino acid sequence together with its V-gene family, and reads lacking a unique V-gene family were excluded. In a later analysis, some 600 highly shared, low-generation-probability nucleotide sequences were removed to address suspected cross-contamination and a sequencing artifact. For each public chain, a later analysis derived a clonal expansion index from normalized ranks of inferred template counts within each repertoire. In a later analysis, generation probabilities were computed with a VDJ recombination model fitted to out-of-frame rearrangements, and the resulting probabilities were checked against IGoR. In a later analysis, hypergeometric tests were used to score TCR-TCR, TCR-HLA and TCR-CMV co-occurrence, with a repertoire-size bias correction applied to TCR pairs. To estimate false discovery rates, a later analysis permuted the HLA or CMV assignments 20 times. A later analysis grouped co-occurring TCRs with DBSCAN, adding TCRdist sequence similarity when clustering within HLA-allele-positive subsets. Repertoires with fewer than 30,000 or more than 120,000 public chains were left out of co-occurrence clustering, as were a handful of repertoires with anomalous nucleotide sharing. This is the immuneACCESS table as TCRdb keeps it, with only in-frame sequences that have V and J called. A part of the clones is gone; compared with another copy, unresolved V genes explain less than half, and the rest is unexplained. For V, J and clone size, that table is used; D and trimming come from the DNA. For this sample the table gives under 200,000 clones, of which approximately 80% were detected only once. Approximately 2.1% of the sample comes from the top ten.

The full study reports these points: This cohort had only TCR beta chains sequenced, and the lack of alpha or paired-chain data limited which features could be detected. According to a later analysis, parvovirus B19, influenza, CMV and Epstein-Barr virus appeared linked to several top co-occurrence clusters. The authors suggested that the approach could potentially be generalized to other disease states and immunological phenotypes. The only immune exposure information available for the cohort was CMV serostatus. The earlier analysis of a few hundred of the donors excluded some 15 rarely observed V segments, including chromosome 9 orphons, because counts were too low. Three of the identified cytomegalovirus-associated TCR beta chains were confirmed in vitro to be specific for cytomegalovirus antigens. A later genetic analysis associated a missense DCLRE1C variant with V-gene and J-gene trimming of TCR beta chains, and an independent cohort replicated the association. A later analysis found that most CMV-associated TCR beta chains appeared HLA-restricted, with HLA associations seemingly driven largely by CMV exposure. A later analysis found that HLA-associated TCR beta chains were more clonally expanded and had lower generation probabilities than equally common non-associated chains. According to a later genetic analysis, donors in an Asian-associated ancestry cluster had fewer N-insertions in productive TCRs than the approximately 670-donor mean. A further reported finding was that TCR beta sequences accurately predicted the HLA-A and HLA-B alleles for most subjects in the first cohort. A group of highly shared sequence variants was considered likely to be a technical artifact of the sequencing pipeline. According to a later analysis, TCR association rates differed among HLA loci, with DRB1 alleles showing the most associated TCRs and HLA-C alleles showing the fewest. In an earlier analysis of around 500 of the donors, most TCR beta V segments appeared in productive rearrangements about 90% or about 30% of the time, broadly matching IMGT annotations. At a false discovery rate of 0.05, a later analysis linked some 17,000 TCR beta sequences to specific HLA alleles. Correlated functional status among segregating V segments might reflect linkage disequilibrium, but an unknown experimental factor could not be ruled out. The presence/absence analyses assumed that sequencing depth was roughly uniform across donors, and that assumption may not be true. Strong co-occurrence of HLA alleles, especially DR and DQ, made assigning TCR associations to individual alleles difficult. HLA typing was unavailable for some donors at each locus, so association tests used only the typed subset. Most TCR sequences were observed very rarely across donors, whereas some public TCRs were present in many individuals. The study listed 150 to 200 TCR beta chains as associated with cytomegalovirus. In both the original and validation cohorts, the classifier was reported to diagnose cytomegalovirus status with high specificity and sensitivity. Some IMGT-functional V segments, including TRBV6-2 and TRBV6-3, could not be distinguished by the 87-base-pair reads and were therefore excluded.

In total, over 600 healthy bone marrow donors made up the cohort. All cohort members were sampled while nominally healthy, although unrecorded immune exposures were likely present. The donor tested CMV seropositive, placing the donor among the 290 or so seropositive members of the cohort. Every donor gave a peripheral blood sample, and the peripheral blood mononuclear cells from that sample were used for TCR beta sequencing. The Qiagen DNeasy Blood Extraction Kit was used to extract genomic DNA from the blood cell samples. Its CDR3 holds 15 amino acids, cysteine through phenylalanine. Only the CDR3 DNA is retained, 45 bases long and in frame from the first base. The germline V gene encodes CDR1 MNHEY and CDR2 SVGAGI. V and J are truncated by 11 bases and 1 base respectively, leaving an intervening sequence of 18 bases.

The sequence was collected from a man aged 45-60 years in good health and CMV-seropositive. The chain is encoded by TRBV6-5 joined to TRBJ1-5; no confident D gene assignment can be made. Sequenced material: PBMCs. The CDR3 amino acid sequence is: CASIPLINSNQPQHF. The DNA sequence reads TGTGCCTCCATTCCCCTAATTAACAGCAATCAGCCCCAGCATTTT.